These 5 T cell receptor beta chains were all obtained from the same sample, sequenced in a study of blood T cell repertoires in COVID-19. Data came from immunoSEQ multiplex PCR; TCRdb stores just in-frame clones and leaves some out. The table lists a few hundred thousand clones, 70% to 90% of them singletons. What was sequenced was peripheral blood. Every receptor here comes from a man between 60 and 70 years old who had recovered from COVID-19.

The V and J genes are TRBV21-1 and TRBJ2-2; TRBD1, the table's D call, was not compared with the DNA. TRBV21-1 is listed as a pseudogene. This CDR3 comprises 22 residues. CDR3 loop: CASSKEVGRQTGGLRNTGELFF. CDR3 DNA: TGTGCCAGCAGCAAAGAGGTAGGACGGCAGACAGGGGGCTTGAGGAACACCGGGGAGCTGTTTTTT.

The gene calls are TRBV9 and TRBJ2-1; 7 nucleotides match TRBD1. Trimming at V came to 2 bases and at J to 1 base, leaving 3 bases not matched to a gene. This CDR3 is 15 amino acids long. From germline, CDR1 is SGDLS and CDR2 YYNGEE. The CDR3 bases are TGTGCCAGCAGCGTCGGCAGGGGGTCCTACAATGAGCAGTTCTTC. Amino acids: CASSVGRGSYNEQFF. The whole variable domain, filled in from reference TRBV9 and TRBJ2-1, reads DSGVTQTPKHLITATGQRVTLRCSPRSGDLSVYWYQQSLDQGLQFLIQYYNGEERAKGNILERFSAQQFPDLHSELNLSSLELGDSALYFCASSVGRGSYNEQFFGPGTRLTVL.

CDR3 bases: TGTGCCAGCAGCGCCGAACCATTCGGTCTAGCGGGGGTGGGGTTCGCAGATACGCAGTATTTT. This translates into CASSAEPFGLAGVGFADTQYF. V is TRBV9 and J is TRBJ2-3, with 10 nucleotides matching TRBD2. Per the germline V gene, CDR1 is SGDLS and CDR2 is YYNGEE. CDR3 length: 21 amino acids. Unmatched junction bases numbered 23, after V lost 3 bases and J lost 4 bases. The full variable domain, with the rest looked up from reference TRBV9 and TRBJ2-3, is DSGVTQTPKHLITATGQRVTLRCSPRSGDLSVYWYQQSLDQGLQFLIQYYNGEERAKGNILERFSAQQFPDLHSELNLSSLELGDSALYFCASSAEPFGLAGVGFADTQYFGPGTRLTVL.

The CDR3 DNA reads TGTGCCAGCAGCACCGGGACAGGGGCCGAGCAGTACTTC. Translating gives CASSTGTGAEQYF. V gene TRBV6-5 combines with J gene TRBJ2-7, with TRBD1 matching over 10 bases. With V trimmed by 6 bases and J by 6 bases, 5 bases remained unmatched. The CDR3 is made up of 13 amino acids. Germline V CDR1 and CDR2: MNHEY, SVGAGI.

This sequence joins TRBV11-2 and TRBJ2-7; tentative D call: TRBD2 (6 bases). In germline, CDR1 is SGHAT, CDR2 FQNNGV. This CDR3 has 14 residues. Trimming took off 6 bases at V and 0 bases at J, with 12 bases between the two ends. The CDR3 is CASRPSVPSYEQYF. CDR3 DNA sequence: TGTGCCAGCAGACCTAGCGTCCCCTCCTACGAGCAGTACTTC.